This T cell receptor beta chain emerged from a study of blood T cell repertoires in COVID-19. Background on the study: The study drew acute and convalescent COVID-19 samples from the United States, Italy and Spain. PBMCs, B-cell-depleted T cells, or T cells were the source of the cDNA or gDNA that made up the material.

Study processing details: Amplification with reference gene primers provided the estimates of nucleated cell counts. Profiling relied on immunoSEQ multiplex PCR, and the TCRdb table lists in-frame clones only, not all of them. V and J calls plus clone size are reproduced from that table; the DNA served to infer D and trimming. The sample lists under 130,000 clones; nearly 90% were seen once. The CDR3 is 13 amino acids. Germline CDR1 SGDLS, CDR2 YYNGEE. V was pared by 5 bases and J by 2 bases, with 3 bases of the junction left unmatched. The chain recombines TRBV9 with TRBJ1-2; 7 nucleotides line up with TRBD1. Sample: peripheral blood. The TCR was taken from a man between 45 and 60 years old in a cohort sampled during active COVID-19. The CDR3 reads CASRGTANYGYTF. As DNA, the CDR3 is TGTGCCAGCAGAGGGACAGCGAACTATGGCTACACCTTC. Drawing the rest from reference TRBV9 and TRBJ1-2, the complete variable domain is DSGVTQTPKHLITATGQRVTLRCSPRSGDLSVYWYQQSLDQGLQFLIQYYNGEERAKGNILERFSAQQFPDLHSELNLSSLELGDSALYFCASRGTANYGYTFGSGTRLTVV.